This T cell receptor beta chain appears in the sequencing data of a study of type 1 regulatory T cells. Study background: This in vitro CD4 product, T-allo10, is enriched for Tr1 cells and alloantigen-specific.

This CDR3 region has 11 residues. Germline CDR1 is SGHDT and CDR2 is YYEEEE. V was shortened by 5 bases and J by 4 bases, with 4 bases between the two germline ends. This clonotype was counted many times. Its antigen is undetermined. Study-wide results and caveats: Compared with non-type 1 regulatory T cells, type 1 regulatory T cells showed a more restricted TCR repertoire.

TCRdb ran MiXCR on the reads and lists one entry per CDR3 protein. The repertoire includes tens of thousands of distinct CDR3 sequences, 20% to 25% of them detected once, and 8.3% sits in the top ten. This chain uses TRBV5-6 with TRBJ2-1; D gene uncertain. The specimen sequenced was cultured type 1 regulatory T (Tr1) cells, either the whole culture or a sorted fraction (not recorded which). The source of this sequence is a human donor in good health. This chain's CDR3 is CASSRYNEQFF. In DNA, the CDR3 is TGTGCCAGCAGTCGATACAATGAGCAGTTCTTC.